This T cell receptor beta chain was retrieved from a study of blood T cell repertoires in COVID-19. Overall study: Spain, Italy and the United States supplied samples that represented acute and convalescent COVID-19.

Per the authors' pipeline: Amplifying reference gene primers gave estimates of nucleated cell counts. Generated by immunoSEQ multiplex PCR, the TCRdb table keeps only in-frame clones and is missing some. That table is the source of V, J and clone size, and D and trimming were worked out from the DNA. Seen here are about 380,000 clones, more than 75% observed once, and the top ten hold 2.5% to 3%. Individuals aged roughly 18 to 95 years were recruited from about two dozen US areas. Participant reports of clinical history set cohort assignment. The CDR3 length is 13 residues. J was trimmed by 8 bases and V by 3 bases; bases with no gene match: 9. Per germline, CDR1 GTSNPN and CDR2 SVGIG (reference sequence).

This receptor was taken from a woman aged 25 to 39 who had recovered from COVID-19. Source material: PBMCs or T cells enriched from blood (not recorded which). The chain uses TRBV30 and TRBJ1-2; 7 nucleotides align to TRBD1. This CDR3 reads CAWSPKGGAGYTF. The CDR3 DNA reads TGTGCCTGGAGCCCGAAAGGGGGCGCGGGCTACACCTTC. The complete variable domain, with remaining parts taken from reference TRBV30 and TRBJ1-2, reads SQTIHQWPATLVQPVGSPLSLECTVEGTSNPNLYWYRQAAGRGLQLLFYSVGIGQISSEVPQNLSASRPQDRQFILSSKKLLLSDSGFYLCAWSPKGGAGYTFGSGTRLTVV.